This T cell receptor (beta chain) derives from a study of T cells in Graves' hyperthyroidism and ophthalmopathy (dated by TCRdb to the late 2010s). Context from the whole study: Peripheral blood was sampled at the time of initial diagnosis, prior to any treatment. Prospective prediction of ophthalmopathy was tested in an independent validation cohort of some 19 hyperthyroidism patients and 15 to 17 patients who later progressed to ophthalmopathy. The 75 to 100 discovery patients were randomly split 7:3 into training and test sets. According to the paper, TCR Vbeta CDR3 sequencing was carried out on some 140 peripheral blood samples, which came from fewer than 50 ophthalmopathy, about 75 hyperthyroidism and about 17 progressor patients. TCR V-J signatures able to tell the groups apart were searched for in a discovery cohort of 100 patients, of whom 40 to 45 had Graves' ophthalmopathy and about 55 had stable Graves' hyperthyroidism. Following sampling, methimazole starting at 30 mg daily was given to hyperthyroidism patients, and high-dose intravenous methylprednisolone was given to ophthalmopathy patients. The study also compared thyroid tissue and blood T-cell repertoires from about 6 Graves' hyperthyroidism patients.

Trimming costs V 5 bases and J 1 base, and their ends lie 11 bases apart. Including the terminal cysteine and phenylalanine, the CDR3 comprises 14 residues. Kept here is only the CDR3 DNA, which spans 42 bases and is read in frame from base 1. CDR1 is given as SEHNR and CDR2 as FQNEAQ, both from the germline V gene (reference sequence). The TCR beta CDR3 regions were amplified from RNA transcripts. The TCR CDR3 was subjected to a first round of RT-PCR using the HTBI primer set and the Qiagen OneStep RT-PCR kit. The libraries were constructed in a second round of multiplex PCR and then size-selected and purified. The libraries were sequenced on an Illumina HiSeq2000 using paired-end 100 bp reads. In the original analysis: SOAPnuke was used to process the raw data, with reads discarded if the reads contained adapters or uncalled bases, had a mean Phred below 15, or lacked an exact constant-primer or identifier match. COPE v1.2.5 was used to merge high-quality paired reads, and clonotypes were defined as unique nucleotide sequences. MiTCR v1.1 was used to align clonotypes to the IMGT TRBV, TRBD and TRBJ reference segments. The analysis included only V-J combinations with a frequency above 0.0001, which together covered approximately 99% of the repertoires. The TCS score was defined as F50 (clonal expansion) divided by E x V (chaos), with BLOSUM62-based TCRdist calculated between CDR3 peptides within each V-J. Welch's t-statistics and random forest reduced some 510 V-J features to under 15, which were used in a naive Bayes classifier (R e1071). The public reads were reanalyzed by TCRdb: fastp trimming at Q25, MiXCR alignment, in-frame beta chains only. Rows merge per CDR3 protein into single entries with the most common DNA and genes. The authors' filters were not applied to this entry. This sample holds approximately 600,000 distinct CDR3 sequences; around 21% were observed only once. 34% of the sample rests with the top ten.

Moderately to severely active disease, a Clinical Activity Score of at least 3, a NOSPECS grade of at least 4, and a duration under 3 months were present in ophthalmopathy patients. Exclusion was applied to patients with uncontrolled infections, other autoimmune diseases, pregnancy or lactation. Diagnoses relied on clinical symptoms, serum thyroxine and TRAb, thyroid ultrasound and orbital computed tomography. PBMCs were isolated from 10 ml of fresh peripheral blood by Ficoll-Paque density gradient centrifugation. Trizol reagent was used to extract total RNA, and RNA quality was then checked on an Agilent 2100 Bioanalyzer. The paper as a whole reports these results and caveats: No statistical method was used to fix the sample size in advance, and group allocation was not hidden from the investigators. Ophthalmopathy was separated from stable hyperthyroidism by a 13 V-J signature model, with approximately 86% sensitivity and roughly 84% specificity obtained in cross-validation and 80%/75% obtained in testing. In validation, the model predicted progression to ophthalmopathy with approximately 70% sensitivity and 72% to 85% specificity, a median of about 6 months before onset. Most expanded thyroid clonotypes (frequency above 0.001) were also detected in blood, a finding suggesting that blood repertoires may reflect thyroid immune responses.

This clonotype has more than one count but fewer than ten. The antigen it binds to is not known. Base qualities are missing; no much larger clone stands one base away. This chain is built from TRBV7-9 and TRBJ1-1; the D gene is not confidently resolved. Sequenced: blood. This sequence was found in a young man with Graves' ophthalmopathy. The CDR3 corresponds to CASSPMTKNTEAFF. At the DNA level, the sequence is TGTGCCAGCAGCCCGATGACCAAGAACACTGAAGCTTTCTTT.